These 24 T cell receptor beta chains were all obtained from the same sample, sequenced in a study of cytomegalovirus exposure and HLA in healthy donors. The study ran its PCR with 60 Vbeta and 13 Jbeta primers. Assay used: immunoSEQ multiplex PCR; TCRdb lists only in-frame clones, some missing. The table shows about 190,000 clones, with roughly four fifths occurring only once. The sample was PBMCs. The receptors originated from a woman in her 30s in good health and CMV-seropositive.

On this clone: Additional DNA sequences in this sample encode the identical CDR3. The V call is TRBV6-5, the J call TRBJ2-1; the match to TRBD2 covers 9 bases. Germline CDR1 is MNHEY and CDR2 is SVGAGI. Trimming cost V 8 bases and J 10 bases; bases outside gene matches: 15. The CDR3 runs 15 residues. CDR3 bases: TGTGCCAGCTCCCAAGGGGCTAGCGGGGCTAACGAGCAGTTCTTC. Protein: CASSQGASGANEQFF.

The chain carries TRBV10-2 and TRBJ1-1; D remains ambiguous. The germline V gene has CDR1 WSHSY and CDR2 SAAADI. The CDR3 consists of 12 residues. V was pared by 11 bases and J by 2 bases, with 12 bases between. DNA of the CDR3: TGCGCCCGCTTGGGCATCAACACTGAAGCTTTCTTT. Protein sequence: CARLGINTEAFF.

The rearrangement uses TRBV7-9 and TRBJ1-1; D is undetermined. This CDR3 has 14 residues. V lost 3 bases and J lost 5, with 13 bases in between. Germline CDR1 SEHNR, CDR2 FQNEAQ (reference sequence). Written as DNA, the CDR3 is TGTGCCAGCAGCTTGACGACGGCGGGGACTGAAGCTTTCTTT. Its protein is CASSLTTAGTEAFF.

This rearrangement joins TRBV27 to TRBJ2-6, with D unresolved. The CDR3 sequence is 14 residues long. V dropped 3 bases and J dropped 0 bases, with 3 bases sitting between them. Germline loops: CDR1 MNHEY, CDR2 SMNVEV (reference sequence). DNA for the CDR3: TGTGCCAGCAGTTTCTTCTCTGGGGCCAACGTCCTGACTTTC. As protein: CASSFFSGANVLTF.

This clone has just a few counts. V and J are TRBV27 and TRBJ2-7, with TRBD2 as a possible D gene (5 bases). Germline CDR1 is MNHEY and CDR2 is SMNVEV (reference sequence). The CDR3 length is 13 residues. Trimming removed 2 bases from V and 6 bases from J, with 11 bases in between. The CDR3 DNA reads as TGTGCCAGCAGTTTAAAGCTAGCCTCCGAGCAGTACTTC. Protein sequence: CASSLKLASEQYF.

The chain is built from TRBV7-2 and TRBJ1-6; 7 bases line up with TRBD1. The V gene's germline CDR1 is SGHTA and CDR2 FQGNSA. V shed 4 bases, J shed 6 bases, and the junction held 3 bases outside the gene matches. This CDR3 is 14 amino acids long. The chain's CDR3 is CASSSTGLNSPLHF. Written as DNA, the CDR3 is TGTGCCAGCAGCTCGACAGGGCTTAATTCACCCCTCCACTTT. The full variable domain, with the rest looked up from reference TRBV7-2 and TRBJ1-6, is GAGVSQSPSNKVTEKGKDVELRCDPISGHTALYWYRQSLGQGLEFLIYFQGNSAPDKSGLPSDRFSAERTGGSVSTLTIQRTQQEDSAVYLCASSSTGLNSPLHFGNGTRLTVT.

About this clone: The junction differs from germline at one of its ends, possibly a read error. The chain links TRBV29-1 to TRBJ1-1; possibly TRBD1 for D (5 bases). Germline CDR1 reads SQVTM; CDR2 reads ANQGSEA. The CDR3 contains 14 residues. The CDR3 sequence is CSAAQDIRNTGAFF. CDR3 coding DNA: TGCAGCGCTGCCCAGGACATAAGGAACACTGGAGCTTTCTTT. Full variable domain (missing parts from reference TRBV29-1 and TRBJ1-1): SAVISQKPSRDICQRGTSLTIQCQVDSQVTMMFWYRQQPGQSLTLIATANQGSEATYESGFVIDKFPISRPNLTFSTLTVSNMSPEDSSIYLCSAAQDIRNTGAFFGQGTRLTVV.

This sequence joins TRBV6-4 and TRBJ1-2, with 7 bases identical to TRBD1. The CDR3 totals 13 residues. CDR1 is MRHNA, CDR2 SNTAGT, per germline. With 4 bases clipped from V and 4 bases from J, the junction kept 3 bases outside the gene matches. The CDR3 bases are TGTGCCAGCAGTGGGGGGGACAGCTATGGCTACACCTTC. Its translation: CASSGGDSYGYTF.

This chain connects TRBV5-5 to TRBJ1-4; no clear D. Germline-derived CDR1 and CDR2 are SGHKS and YYEKEE (reference sequence). CDR3 length: 14 amino acids. Trimming stripped 2 bases from V and 6 bases from J, with 11 bases between. The DNA of the CDR3 is TGTGCCAGCAGCTTCTTGGCCGGGGATGAAAAACTGTTTTTT. It specifies CASSFLAGDEKLFF.

The V and J genes are TRBV19 and TRBJ1-4, with D possibly being TRBD1 (6 bases). The germline V and J ends were trimmed by 5 bases and 2 bases, with 12 bases remaining between them. The germline CDR1 and CDR2 sequences are LNHDA and SQIVND (reference sequence). This CDR3 contains 15 residues. In nucleotides, the CDR3 is TGTGCCAGTAGTCAACAGGGTCGGACTAATGAAAAACTGTTTTTT. Residues: CASSQQGRTNEKLFF.

The chain is built from TRBV29-1 and TRBJ1-1; D remains unclear. The CDR3 loop spans 12 amino acids. V gave up 7 bases and J gave up 3 bases, with 12 bases separating them. The germline CDR1 and CDR2 sequences are SQVTM and ANQGSEA. The CDR3 reads CSAGSRDTEAFF. For the CDR3, the DNA is TGCAGCGCTGGTTCCCGGGACACTGAAGCTTTCTTT.

The rearrangement uses TRBV27 and TRBJ2-7, with 13 bases lining up with TRBD2. The trim removed 5 bases at V and 5 bases at J, leaving 9 bases unmatched. The CDR3 consists of 16 residues. Per the germline V gene, CDR1 is MNHEY and CDR2 is SMNVEV (reference sequence). In DNA form, the CDR3 reads TGTGCCAGCAGTCCTACTAGCGGGAGGGCCTTCCACGAGCAGTACTTC. Its translation: CASSPTSGRAFHEQYF.

The chain combines TRBV5-8 with TRBJ1-1; the match to TRBD1 covers 8 bases. This CDR3 is built from 14 residues. V lost 4 bases, J lost 4 bases, and 6 bases stayed unmatched. CDR1 is SGHTS, CDR2 YDEGEE, per germline. This CDR3 reads CASSGQGAITEAFF. As DNA, the CDR3 is TGTGCCAGCAGCGGGCAGGGGGCAATCACTGAAGCTTTCTTT.

The chain joins TRBV6-6 to TRBJ2-1; no clear D gene. The V end lost 7 bases, the J end lost 10 bases, and 17 bases lay between the germline ends. Germline CDR1 is MNHNY and CDR2 is SVGAGI (reference sequence). This CDR3 is 13 amino acids long. As DNA, the CDR3 is TGTGCCAGCACCCCGGAGACTGCCCCGGAGCAGTTCTTC. It is translated as CASTPETAPEQFF.

The count of this clone is one. J is TRBJ2-5 and V is TRBV10-3, with 10 bases aligning to TRBD1. The J call may be faulty, since TRBJ2-7 better matches the DNA end. CDR3 length equals 13 residues. The germline CDR1 and CDR2 sequences are ENHRY and SYGVKD. The CDR3 DNA is TGTGCCGCCTCGGGGGACAGGGGCTACGAGCAGTACTTC. It encodes CAASGDRGYEQYF.

The chain joins TRBV5-1 to TRBJ2-7, with a tentative D call TRBD1 (6 bases). CDR3 size: 15 residues. Trimming left V 1 base short and J 6 bases short, with 17 bases between. Germline values: CDR1 SGHRS, CDR2 YFSETQ. The CDR3 is CASSLQDSQLGEQYF. The CDR3, as DNA: TGCGCCAGCAGCTTGCAGGACAGTCAGCTCGGCGAGCAGTACTTC.

The chain joins TRBV6-4 to TRBJ2-2; maybe TRBD2 (5 bases). The CDR3 is 17 residues long. The germline V gene encodes CDR1 MRHNA and CDR2 SNTAGT. Deletions cut 0 bases from V and 0 bases from J, with 11 bases between. The CDR3 here is CASSDSLALTNTGELFF. CDR3 in DNA: TGTGCCAGCAGTGACTCTCTAGCACTAACGAACACCGGGGAGCTGTTTTTT.

The CDR3 here is CATEGGGGYNEQFF. The CDR3 DNA is TGTGCCACCGAGGGGGGGGGAGGGTACAATGAGCAGTTCTTC. The chain carries TRBV19 and TRBJ2-1, with D possibly TRBD2 on 7 matching bases. Trimming left V 10 bases short and J 4 bases short, with 17 bases between. This CDR3 has 14 residues. Germline V CDR1 and CDR2: LNHDA, SQIVND (reference sequence).

This clone showed up just a few times. The chain links TRBV7-9 to TRBJ2-7; D may be TRBD1 (5 bases). This CDR3 has 13 residues. Germline V gene lookup returns CDR1 SEHNR and CDR2 FQNEAQ (reference sequence). Trimming shortened V by 0 bases and J by 5 bases, and 8 bases separated the two germline ends. The CDR3 DNA is TGTGCCAGCAGCTTAGCTCAGGGTCACGAGCAGTACTTC. This encodes CASSLAQGHEQYF.

The rearrangement uses TRBV11-3 and TRBJ2-1; TRBD1 matches at 7 bases. J lost 8 bases, V lost 4 bases, and 8 bases had no gene match. The CDR3 has 14 amino acids. The germline V gene encodes CDR1 SGHNT and CDR2 YENEEA. The DNA of the CDR3 is TGTGCCAGCAGCTCCAGACAGGGAAGGGATGAGCAGTTCTTC. The encoded protein is CASSSRQGRDEQFF.

The chain recombines TRBV7-9 with TRBJ2-3; tentative D call: TRBD2 (8 bases). Germline CDR1 is SEHNR and CDR2 is FQNEAQ (reference sequence). The CDR3 extends over 16 amino acids. V lost 4 bases to trimming and J lost 5 bases, with 19 bases between them. CDR3 protein: CASSSRSSGDRDTQYF. The CDR3, as DNA: TGTGCCAGCAGCTCCAGGAGTAGCGGGGACAGAGATACGCAGTATTTT. The full variable domain, rest sourced from reference TRBV7-9 and TRBJ2-3, is DTGVSQNPRHKITKRGQNVTFRCDPISEHNRLYWYRQTLGQGPEFLTYFQNEAQLEKSRLLSDRFSAERPKGSFSTLEIQRTEQGDSAMYLCASSSRSSGDRDTQYFGPGTRLTVL.

This chain uses TRBV27 with TRBJ2-5; 9 nucleotides match TRBD2. J lost 9 bases, V lost 6 bases, and 11 bases had no gene match. CDR1 and CDR2 from the germline V gene are MNHEY and SMNVEV (reference sequence). The CDR3 has 14 residues. DNA of the CDR3: TGTGCCAGCAGCATCGGGACTAGCCTCAGGGCCCAGTACTTC. This translates into CASSIGTSLRAQYF.

The rearrangement uses TRBV4-1 and TRBJ1-2, with TRBD1 identical over 10 bases. The CDR3 totals 16 residues. V trimming: 3 bases; J trimming: 6 bases; junction bases outside the gene matches: 10. Looked up from germline, CDR1 is MGHRA and CDR2 is YSYEKL. The CDR3 DNA follows: TGCGCCAGCAGCCATAACCCCGGACAGGGGGGTCATGGCTACACCTTC. Its protein product is CASSHNPGQGGHGYTF.

The chain recombines TRBV19 with TRBJ1-2; D gene uncertain. The ends were cut back, 1 base at V and 6 bases at J, with 15 bases in the middle. This CDR3 is 15 amino acids long. CDR1 is LNHDA, CDR2 SQIVND, per germline (reference sequence). CDR3 nucleotides: TGTGCCAGTAGTATAGTCGGGGTACTTTCAGATGGCTACACCTTC. It translates to CASSIVGVLSDGYTF. Together with reference TRBV19 and TRBJ1-2, the CDR3 gives the full variable domain: DGGITQSPKYLFRKEGQNVTLSCEQNLNHDAMYWYRQDPGQGLRLIYYSQIVNDFQKGDIAEGYSVSREKKESFPLTVTSAQKNPTAFYLCASSIVGVLSDGYTFGSGTRLTVV.